Listed below are T cell receptor beta chains from one sample, sequenced in a study of blood T cell repertoires in COVID-19. Only in-frame clones appear in the TCRdb table, and some are missing; sequencing was by immunoSEQ multiplex PCR. The data show tens of thousands of clones, about 83% seen once. Sample: peripheral blood. The receptors stem from a woman in her fifties or sixties with COVID-19, enrolled during active disease. The CDR3 runs from the conserved cysteine through the conserved F or W. D genes are given only for firm matches. For some rows the clone size is stated as once, few or many, or as a class when expanded; others skip it.

V	D	J	size	CDR3	DNA
TRBV2	-	TRBJ2-7	-	CASRGRQGNYEQYF	TGTGCCAGCAGAGGTAGGCAGGGAAACTACGAGCAGTACTTC
TRBV19	TRBD1	TRBJ1-2	-	CASSLEGTGYGGYTF	TGTGCCAGTAGCCTTGAGGGGACAGGGTACGGTGGCTACACCTTC
TRBV11-3	TRBD2	TRBJ2-7	once	CASSGLAGNYEQYF	TGTGCCAGCAGTGGACTAGCGGGAAATTACGAGCAGTACTTC
TRBV14	-	TRBJ2-1	-	CASSQGLVSYNEQFF	TGTGCCAGCAGCCAAGGGCTAGTCTCCTACAATGAGCAGTTCTTC
TRBV7-9	-	TRBJ2-5	-	CASSDTGLETQYF	TGTGCCAGCAGCGATACAGGGCTGGAGACCCAGTACTTC
TRBV28	TRBD1	TRBJ1-5	once	CASRDRVSVGNQPQHF	TGTGCCAGCCGGGACAGGGTTTCGGTTGGCAATCAGCCCCAGCATTTT
TRBV28	TRBD1	TRBJ1-1	-	CASSPPHRGGSTEAFF	TGTGCCAGCAGTCCCCCCCACAGGGGGGGGAGCACTGAAGCTTTCTTT
TRBV3-1/TRBV3-2	-	TRBJ2-1	-	CASSPSFTYNEQFF	TGTGCCAGCAGCCCTTCTTTTACCTACAATGAGCAGTTCTTC
TRBV28	TRBD1	TRBJ1-4	-	CASSPGDRETNEKLFF	TGTGCCAGCAGTCCCGGGGACAGGGAAACTAATGAAAAACTGTTTTTT
TRBV6-5	-	TRBJ1-5	-	CASSPRPGSNQPQHF	TGTGCCAGCAGCCCCCGACCAGGGAGCAATCAGCCCCAGCATTTT
TRBV7-3	TRBD2	TRBJ2-5	-	CASSAELAGEVETQYF	TGTGCCAGCAGCGCGGAACTAGCGGGAGAGGTAGAGACCCAGTACTTC
TRBV28	TRBD2	TRBJ2-2	-	CAGKAGANTGELFF	TGTGCCGGGAAAGCGGGAGCGAACACCGGGGAGCTGTTTTTT
TRBV11-1	-	TRBJ1-1	-	CASSRYTEAFF	TGTGCCAGCAGTAGATACACTGAAGCTTTCTTT
TRBV7-6	TRBD1	TRBJ2-7	few	CASSFLRGRPYEQYF	TGTGCCAGCAGCTTTCTCAGGGGGCGACCCTACGAGCAGTACTTC
TRBV30	TRBD1	TRBJ1-3	-	CAWSLPGQVPGNTIYF	TGTGCCTGGAGCCTACCGGGACAGGTCCCTGGAAACACCATATATTTT
TRBV28	-	TRBJ1-5	-	CASSYKSYQPQHF	TGTGCCAGCAGTTATAAATCCTATCAGCCCCAGCATTTT
TRBV6-5	-	TRBJ1-5	-	CALHSPPYSNQPQHF	TGTGCCTTACATTCGCCACCATATAGCAATCAGCCCCAGCATTTT
TRBV11-3	-	TRBJ2-3	-	CASSSTDTQYF	TGTGCCAGCAGCTCGACAGATACGCAGTATTTT
TRBV11-3	-	TRBJ2-2	-	CASIRGTGELFF	TGTGCCAGCATTAGGGGGACCGGGGAGCTGTTTTTT
TRBV19	-	TRBJ1-6	-	CASSIGWPTNSPLHF	TGTGCCAGTAGTATCGGGTGGCCAACAAATTCACCCCTCCACTTT
TRBV19	-	TRBJ2-3	-	CASSPARLRDTQYF	TGTGCCAGTAGTCCTGCTAGGCTCCGAGATACGCAGTATTTT
TRBV5-5	-	TRBJ2-1	-	CASSLGALSPYNEQFF	TGTGCCAGCAGCTTGGGGGCGTTAAGCCCCTACAATGAGCAGTTCTTC
TRBV6-5	-	TRBJ1-1	-	CASSLKVGSYTEAFF	TGTGCCAGCAGCCTAAAAGTGGGGAGTTACACTGAAGCTTTCTTT
TRBV9	TRBD1	TRBJ1-2	-	CASSAGQGAFGYTF	TGTGCCAGCAGCGCGGGACAGGGGGCGTTCGGCTACACCTTC
TRBV30	-	TRBJ1-4	-	CAYERDFNEKLFF	TGTGCCTACGAGCGGGACTTTAATGAAAAACTGTTTTTT
TRBV11-2	-	TRBJ2-3	-	CASRVPGATLGTDTQYF	TGTGCCAGCAGGGTTCCGGGAGCTACATTGGGCACAGATACGCAGTATTTT
TRBV5-1	-	TRBJ2-4	-	CASSLGAGAAKNIQYF	TGCGCCAGCAGCTTGGGGGCAGGGGCAGCCAAAAACATTCAGTACTTC
TRBV6-5	TRBD2	TRBJ2-7	once	CASRIAGGSEQYF	TGTGCCAGCAGAATAGCGGGAGGGTCCGAGCAGTACTTC
TRBV11-3	-	TRBJ2-1	-	CASSSSGTSSYNEQFF	TGTGCCAGCAGCTCAAGCGGAACTAGCTCCTACAATGAGCAGTTCTTC
TRBV6-5	TRBD1	TRBJ2-7	once	CASSLTGTGGYEQYF	TGTGCCAGCAGTTTAACCGGGACAGGGGGCTACGAGCAGTACTTC
TRBV28	TRBD1	TRBJ1-2	medium-sized	CASSRRTGYGYTF	TGTGCCAGCAGTCGAAGGACAGGCTATGGCTACACCTTC
TRBV28	TRBD2	TRBJ2-7	-	CASRPGTSGSYEQYF	TGTGCCAGCAGACCCGGGACTAGCGGAAGCTACGAGCAGTACTTC
TRBV7-2	-	TRBJ1-2	-	CASSLVATAGQGDGYTF	TGTGCCAGCAGCTTAGTTGCGACAGCGGGCCAGGGTGACGGCTACACCTTC
TRBV6-5	-	TRBJ1-5	-	CASSPDRNQPQHF	TGTGCCAGCAGCCCCGACAGGAATCAGCCCCAGCATTTT
TRBV7-2	-	TRBJ1-2	-	CASSLVVQGNYGYTF	TGTGCCAGCAGCTTAGTAGTTCAGGGGAACTATGGCTACACCTTC
TRBV7-9	TRBD1	TRBJ1-1	-	CASTETGSEAFF	TGTGCCAGCACCGAGACAGGGTCTGAAGCTTTCTTT
TRBV6-5	-	TRBJ1-2	-	CASSYGSGVSGYTF	TGTGCCAGCAGTTACGGATCAGGGGTTAGTGGCTACACCTTC
TRBV6-6	-	TRBJ2-3	few	CASSLTASTDTQYF	TGTGCCAGCAGTTTGACAGCTAGCACAGATACGCAGTATTTT
TRBV4-1	-	TRBJ1-1	once	CASSPTGNLLVEAFF	TGCGCCAGCAGCCCAACAGGCAACCTCCTGGTGGAAGCTTTCTTT
TRBV19	TRBD2	TRBJ2-7	-	CASSTGLDFYEQYF	TGTGCCAGTAGTACCGGACTAGATTTCTACGAGCAGTACTTC
TRBV18	-	TRBJ2-3	-	CASSPQLTPSTDTQYF	TGTGCCAGCTCACCCCAGCTGACTCCGAGCACAGATACGCAGTATTTT
TRBV2	-	TRBJ2-6	-	CASGKESGANVLTF	TGTGCCAGCGGTAAGGAGTCTGGGGCCAACGTCCTGACTTTC
TRBV5-1	-	TRBJ1-1	once	CASSFIGGHPEAFF	TGCGCCAGCAGCTTTATTGGAGGGCACCCTGAAGCTTTCTTT
TRBV28	TRBD1	TRBJ2-3	-	CASSFNTGQRTDTQYF	TGTGCCAGCAGTTTTAACACGGGACAGCGCACAGATACGCAGTATTTT
TRBV30	-	TRBJ1-5	-	CAWAPWGGVSQPQHF	TGTGCCTGGGCCCCCTGGGGGGGGGTAAGTCAGCCCCAGCATTTT
TRBV6-6	TRBD1	TRBJ1-4	-	CASSRSPRGLGNEKLFF	TGTGCCAGCAGTCGATCACCCAGGGGGCTCGGTAATGAAAAACTGTTTTTT
TRBV7-9	-	TRBJ1-6	once	CASSLDTGPQANSPLHF	TGTGCCAGCAGCTTAGATACAGGCCCCCAGGCCAATTCACCCCTCCACTTT
TRBV21-1	-	TRBJ1-1	-	CASSPYQTINTEAFF	TGTGCCAGCAGCCCTTATCAGACAATAAACACTGAAGCTTTCTTT
TRBV6-2/TRBV6-3	TRBD2	TRBJ2-3	-	CASSYSSGVTDTQYF	TGTGCCAGCAGTTACTCTAGCGGGGTCACAGATACGCAGTATTTT
TRBV2	TRBD1	TRBJ1-2	-	CASSDIQGARYGYTF	TGTGCCAGCAGTGACATACAGGGGGCCCGCTATGGCTACACCTTC